A single sample is the source of the 9 T cell receptor beta chains below, sequenced in a study of stem cell transplantation in POMP-related autoinflammatory disease. The method was immunoSEQ multiplex PCR; TCRdb's version includes in-frame clones alone and lacks a portion of them. Among tens of thousands of clones listed, under 95% were seen once. The specimen comprised CD4+ T cells from PBMCs, sampled after stem cell transplantation. All receptors derive from a human patient with POMP-related autoinflammation and immune dysregulation (PRAID). Some T cells may originate from the graft donor.

This chain joins TRBV7-4 and TRBJ1-4; 7 positions match TRBD1. Unmatched junction bases numbered 8, after V lost 5 bases and J lost 5 bases. Germline lookup yields CDR1 SGHVT and CDR2 SQSDAQ. The CDR3 is 15 amino acids. CDR3 region: CASSHRTGLNEKLFF. CDR3 DNA sequence: TGTGCCAGCAGCCACCGGACAGGCCTGAATGAAAAACTGTTTTTT.

The table lists this clone with a few counts. The chain carries TRBV18 and TRBJ1-2; TRBD1 agrees at 9 bases. CDR1 is KGHSH, CDR2 LQKENI, per germline. The CDR3 length is 15 residues. With 5 bases clipped from V and 8 bases from J, the junction kept 12 bases outside the gene matches. CDR3: CASSSGQGSMVGYTF. In DNA, the CDR3 is TGTGCCAGCTCATCAGGACAGGGGTCTATGGTGGGCTACACCTTC.

This clone was observed once. This rearrangement joins TRBV11-2 to TRBJ1-4; perhaps TRBD1 as D (6 bases). This CDR3 is 14 amino acids long. V was shortened by 2 bases and J by 10 bases, with 14 bases between the two germline ends. CDR1 SGHAT and CDR2 FQNNGV come from the germline V gene. CDR3: CASSLTGPWGKLFF. The CDR3, as DNA: TGTGCCAGCAGCTTAACAGGGCCCTGGGGAAAACTGTTTTTT.

The V gene is TRBV19, the J gene TRBJ1-3; D is perhaps TRBD1 (5 bases). The CDR3 runs to 15 residues. V lost 5 bases to trimming and J lost 0 bases, with 11 bases between them. CDR1 and CDR2 (germline): LNHDA, SQIVND (reference sequence). CDR3 residues: CASSDRGSSGNTIYF. CDR3 nucleotides: TGTGCCAGTAGTGATAGGGGTTCCTCTGGAAACACCATATATTTT.

The genes are TRBV21-1 and TRBJ2-5; the table calls TRBD2, which could not be checked here. TRBV21-1 is a listed pseudogene. CDR3 size: 16 residues. The CDR3 nucleotides are TGTGCCAGCAGCCCTGGGACTAGCGGGGCCCAAGAGACCCAGTACTTC. Translation gives CASSPGTSGAQETQYF.

CDR3 residues: CASSLVYGSSYNEQFF. Written as DNA, the CDR3 is TGTGCCAGCAGCTTAGTCTACGGGAGCTCCTACAATGAGCAGTTCTTC. This chain uses TRBV7-2 with TRBJ2-1; possible D gene TRBD2, 6 bases. Trimming pared 1 base from V and 0 bases from J, leaving 10 bases between. The CDR3 is 16 amino acids. The germline V gene has CDR1 SGHTA and CDR2 FQGNSA. Filled out from reference TRBV7-2 and TRBJ2-1, the complete variable domain reads GAGVSQSPSNKVTEKGKDVELRCDPISGHTALYWYRQSLGQGLEFLIYFQGNSAPDKSGLPSDRFSAERTGGSVSTLTIQRTQQEDSAVYLCASSLVYGSSYNEQFFGPGTRLTVL.

This sequence joins TRBV28 and TRBJ1-5; a weak D match, TRBD1 (5 bases). Per the germline V gene, CDR1 is MDHEN and CDR2 is SYDVKM. V lost 6 bases, J lost 8 bases, and 23 bases lay in between. The CDR3 spans 16 residues. Written as DNA, the CDR3 is TGTGCCAGCAGACCTCCCCAGGGAAAGGATCGAAAGCCCCAGCATTTT. Residues: CASRPPQGKDRKPQHF.

This chain links TRBV6-1 with TRBJ1-4; TRBD1 aligns across 9 bases. This CDR3 has 15 amino acids. Germline lookup yields CDR1 MNHNS and CDR2 SASEGT. J gave up 12 bases and V 0 bases, and 8 bases lay outside the gene matches. DNA for the CDR3: TGTGCCAGCAGTGAAGCGGACAGGGGATTTAGGGAACTGTTTTTT. It codes for CASSEADRGFRELFF.

The V call is TRBV5-1, the J call TRBJ1-1, with D hard to call. Per the germline V gene, CDR1 is SGHRS and CDR2 is YFSETQ. This CDR3 is 15 amino acids long. Trimming removed 0 bases from V and 4 bases from J, with 13 bases in between. This CDR3 reads CASSLAGSRGTEAFF. For the CDR3, the DNA is TGCGCCAGCAGCTTGGCCGGGAGTCGGGGCACTGAAGCTTTCTTT. The full variable domain, in which reference TRBV5-1 and TRBJ1-1 provide the parts outside the CDR3, is KAGVTQTPRYLIKTRGQQVTLSCSPISGHRSVSWYQQTPGQGLQFLFEYFSETQRNKGNFPGRFSGRQFSNSRSEMNVSTLELGDSALYLCASSLAGSRGTEAFFGQGTRLTVV.